The 16 T cell receptor beta chains below all came from one sample that was sequenced in a study of T cell repertoires in cytomegalovirus infection. Antigen specificity for these receptors is unknown. TCRdb fed the reads into MiXCR, producing one record per CDR3 protein. The sample holds roughly 49,000 distinct CDR3 sequences, approximately 20% seen once. The sample comprised PBMCs, sequenced either directly or after in vitro stimulation (not recorded which). The receptors come from a human donor in good health (CMV status not recorded). Some clones in this sample may be carry-over from other donors' samples.

This clonotype was found a few times. The chain carries TRBV30 and TRBJ2-1, with D uncertain. V lost 0 bases to trimming and J lost 0 bases, with 9 bases between them. CDR1 is GTSNPN, CDR2 SVGIG, per germline (reference sequence). The CDR3 totals 15 residues. This CDR3 reads CAWSVQVSSYNEQFF. CDR3 DNA sequence: TGTGCCTGGAGTGTGCAGGTCAGCTCCTACAATGAGCAGTTCTTC.

This chain connects TRBV29-1 to TRBJ1-1, with D unclear. Trimming took off 3 bases at V and 3 bases at J, with 8 bases between the two ends. From germline, CDR1 is SQVTM and CDR2 ANQGSEA. The CDR3 has 12 residues. CDR3 region: CSVDAGYTEAFF. The CDR3 nucleotides are TGCAGCGTTGATGCCGGATACACTGAAGCTTTCTTT.

The chain employs TRBV12-3 or TRBV12-4 and TRBJ2-7, with TRBD1 identical over 9 bases. Unmatched junction bases numbered 4, after V lost 7 bases and J lost 6 bases. This CDR3 has 12 amino acids. CDR3 sequence: CASTRTGVEQYF. The CDR3 DNA reads TGTGCCAGCACCAGGACAGGGGTCGAGCAGTACTTC.

The DNA of the CDR3 is TGTGCCAGACTCCGACTAGCGGGGTACACAGATACGCAGTATTTT. Its protein is CARLRLAGYTDTQYF. This sequence joins TRBV2 and TRBJ2-3; 11 nucleotides match TRBD2. Germline-derived CDR1 and CDR2 are SNHLY and FYNNEI. V shed 9 bases and J 2 bases; nucleotides not matched to a gene: 7. The CDR3 has 15 residues.

The chain carries TRBV30 and TRBJ1-4; no clear D gene. In germline, CDR1 is GTSNPN, CDR2 SVGIG (reference sequence). The CDR3 has 11 amino acids. The V and J ends lost 8 bases and 4 bases respectively, with 8 bases between them. CDR3 sequence (DNA): TGTGCCGCGGAACGTAATGAAAAACTGTTTTTT. Protein product: CAAERNEKLFF. The complete variable domain, with remaining parts taken from reference TRBV30 and TRBJ1-4, reads SQTIHQWPATLVQPVGSPLSLECTVEGTSNPNLYWYRQAAGRGLQLLFYSVGIGQISSEVPQNLSASRPQDRQFILSSKKLLLSDSGFYLCAAERNEKLFFGSGTQLSVL.

This clonotype was counted at least ten times. The chain is built from TRBV2 and TRBJ2-3; D may be TRBD2 (6 bases). This CDR3 is built from 13 residues. V was pared by 7 bases and J by 5 bases, with 13 bases between. Germline-derived CDR1 and CDR2 are SNHLY and FYNNEI. The CDR3 sequence is CASMGGTRDTQYF. DNA for the CDR3: TGTGCCAGCATGGGAGGCACGAGAGATACGCAGTATTTT.

This clonotype was recorded a few times. The chain couples TRBV20-1 to TRBJ1-1; D is unresolved. CDR3 length: 11 residues. Trimming cost V 3 bases and J 0 bases, with 2 bases left between them. CDR1 is DFQATT and CDR2 is SNEGSKA in the germline V gene (reference sequence). The CDR3, as DNA: TGCAGTGCTAGTCTGAACACTGAAGCTTTCTTT. It yields the protein CSASLNTEAFF.

This clonotype was detected many times. The rearrangement links TRBV2 to TRBJ2-5, with D hard to call. V gave up 4 bases and J gave up 2 bases, with 5 bases separating them. Per the germline V gene, CDR1 is SNHLY and CDR2 is FYNNEI. The CDR3 has 12 amino acids. The DNA for the CDR3 is TGTGCCAGCAGTGTTTATCAAGAGACCCAGTACTTC. The encoded protein is CASSVYQETQYF.

Only a few counts were recorded for this clonotype. The gene calls are TRBV12-3 or TRBV12-4 and TRBJ2-1; D might be TRBD1 or TRBD2, each matching 5 bases. This CDR3 contains 16 residues. Trimming removed 3 bases from V and 5 bases from J, with 17 bases in between. DNA of the CDR3: TGTGCCAGCAGTTTCGAGGGGCTTTTTCAACACAATGAGCAGTTCTTC. Its translation is CASSFEGLFQHNEQFF.

This chain uses TRBV28 with TRBJ1-5; tentatively, D is TRBD1 (5 bases). Trimming shortened V by 1 base and J by 0 bases, and 10 bases separated the two germline ends. The germline CDR1 and CDR2 sequences are MDHEN and SYDVKM. CDR3 length: 16 amino acids. The CDR3 spells CASSLYQGDSNQPQHF. As DNA, the CDR3 is TGTGCCAGCAGTTTATACCAGGGCGATAGCAATCAGCCCCAGCATTTT.

This clonotype came up a few times. The rearrangement links TRBV6-1 to TRBJ2-5, with 12 bases lining up with TRBD2. V lost 2 bases and J lost 7; bases outside the gene matches: 5. Germline loops: CDR1 MNHNS, CDR2 SASEGT. The CDR3 covers 15 residues. DNA for the CDR3: TGTGCCAGCAGTGAACTAGCGGGGGGGCACGGGACCCAGTACTTC. This encodes CASSELAGGHGTQYF.

This clonotype was seen repeatedly, ten times or more. The genes are TRBV6-1 and TRBJ1-2; D unresolved. The V gene lost 7 bases and the J gene lost 0 bases, with 6 bases spanning the gap. The germline gives CDR1 MNHNS, CDR2 SASEGT. The CDR3 is 12 amino acids. The DNA for the CDR3 is TGTGCCAGCACCGTAGCTAACTATGGCTACACCTTC. Translation: CASTVANYGYTF.

In its sample, this clonotype was seen a few times. CDR3 protein: CASSRDGTGGTEAFF. The CDR3 DNA sequence: TGCGCCAGCAGCAGGGACGGGACAGGGGGCACTGAAGCTTTCTTT. The V and J genes are TRBV5-1 and TRBJ1-1; 11 positions match TRBD1. CDR3 length: 15 residues. CDR1 and CDR2 (germline): SGHRS, YFSETQ. V shed 4 bases, J shed 4 bases, and the junction held 6 bases outside the gene matches.

This clonotype came up a few times. The V call is TRBV7-2, the J call TRBJ2-5; the D gene is possibly TRBD2 (7 bases). Germline loops: CDR1 SGHTA, CDR2 FQGNSA. This CDR3 comprises 14 residues. V was cut by 5 bases and J by 5 bases, with 15 bases left in between. CDR3 bases: TGTGCCAGCAGCCTGGGGGGGGCGGTGGAGACCCAGTACTTC. This codes for CASSLGGAVETQYF.

This clonotype has a count of ten or more. The chain couples TRBV5-1 to TRBJ2-7; tentative D call: TRBD2 (5 bases). Germline values: CDR1 SGHRS, CDR2 YFSETQ. The CDR3 runs to 15 residues. Trimming left V 0 bases short and J 7 bases short, with 17 bases between. CDR3 DNA sequence: TGCGCCAGCAGCTTGGAAGGGTCGGGAATGAGGGAGCAGTACTTC. Residues: CASSLEGSGMREQYF.

This clonotype was found many times. The chain recombines TRBV20-1 with TRBJ2-7, with TRBD1 matching 7 bases. This CDR3 contains 15 residues. Germline V gives CDR1 DFQATT, CDR2 SNEGSKA (reference sequence). Trimming removed 6 bases from V and 1 base from J; junction bases left unmatched: 12. CDR3 region: CSARPTGRSSYEQYF. The CDR3 bases are TGCAGTGCGCGCCCGACAGGGCGGTCATCCTACGAGCAGTACTTC.